The 27 T cell receptor beta chains presented below share a single source sample, sequenced in a study of molecular identifiers for immune sequencing clone quantification. TCRdb re-called the PCR reads through MiXCR, storing one row per CDR3 protein. The repertoire holds approximately 550,000 distinct CDR3 sequences, with roughly 24% as singletons. Sequences were obtained from naive CD8+ T cells from blood, with Jurkat cell RNA spiked in. Regarding subset: FACS-sorted CD8+CD4-CCR7+CD45RA+ naive T cells. All receptors derive from a human donor in good health. Some libraries in this study had Jurkat cell RNA spiked in.

This clonotype was seen only a few times. The V gene is TRBV12-3 or TRBV12-4, the J gene TRBJ1-2; no clear D. This CDR3 has 11 amino acids. V was cut by 10 bases and J by 7 bases, with 13 bases left in between. CDR3 region: CATAHNIGYTF. The CDR3 nucleotides read TGTGCCACCGCACACAATATTGGCTACACCTTC.

This clonotype showed up just a few times. A junction end diverges from the germline sequence, so it may reflect a read error. V gene TRBV2 combines with J gene TRBJ2-5; 7 bases align to TRBD1. The CDR3 is 13 residues long. Germline V CDR1 and CDR2: SNHLY, FYNNEI. The CDR3 here is CATRGDSQEPQYF. For the CDR3, the DNA is TGTGCCACACGTGGGGACAGCCAAGAGCCCCAGTACTTC.

This clonotype was detected only a few times. This chain joins TRBV9 and TRBJ2-1; 8 positions match TRBD1. The CDR3 covers 16 residues. Germline V gene data show CDR1 as SGDLS and CDR2 as YYNGEE. V lost 0 bases and J lost 5; bases outside the gene matches: 7. CDR3 sequence: CASSVATGTGDNEQFF. Written as DNA, the CDR3 is TGTGCCAGCAGCGTAGCTACCGGGACAGGAGACAATGAGCAGTTCTTC. The full variable domain, completed using reference TRBV9 and TRBJ2-1, is DSGVTQTPKHLITATGQRVTLRCSPRSGDLSVYWYQQSLDQGLQFLIQYYNGEERAKGNILERFSAQQFPDLHSELNLSSLELGDSALYFCASSVATGTGDNEQFFGPGTRLTVL.

This clonotype was seen repeatedly, ten times or more. CDR3 bases: TGTGCCAGCACCTGGCAGGGGAGCCATGAGCAGTTCTTC. Its protein is CASTWQGSHEQFF. V is TRBV27 and J is TRBJ2-1; possible D gene TRBD1, 6 bases. V was shortened by 7 bases and J by 8 bases, with 15 bases between the two germline ends. The germline V gene encodes CDR1 MNHEY and CDR2 SMNVEV (reference sequence). The CDR3 has 13 amino acids.

Concerning this clonotype itself: A much larger clone is a single base away; this may be a read error. V gene TRBV12-3 or TRBV12-4 combines with J gene TRBJ2-4, with D unresolved. The CDR3 runs to 15 residues. The CDR3 region has the DNA TGTGCCAGCAGTCCACCGGGCCTGGGCAAAAACGTTCAGTACTTC. It encodes CASSPPGLGKNVQYF.

This chain joins TRBV20-1 and TRBJ2-3; D perhaps matches TRBD1 (6 bases). The CDR3 length is 15 residues. Trimming pared 4 bases from V and 1 base from J, leaving 15 bases between. Per the germline V gene, CDR1 is DFQATT and CDR2 is SNEGSKA (reference sequence). The CDR3 DNA reads as TGCAGTGCTATGACAGGAGTGGTTCGCACAGATACGCAGTATTTT. Protein sequence: CSAMTGVVRTDTQYF.

DNA for the CDR3: TGCGCCAGCAGCCAAGATCAGGTTCTATACAATGAGCAGTTCTTC. It is translated as CASSQDQVLYNEQFF. V gene TRBV4-3 combines with J gene TRBJ2-1; D unclear. The V end was cut by 0 bases, the J end by 4 bases, with 10 bases between. CDR1 and CDR2 (germline): LGHNA, YSLEER. There are 15 residues in the CDR3.

Concerning this clonotype itself: Given a much more abundant clone one base away, this may be a read error. The chain employs TRBV14 and TRBJ2-3; TRBD2 matches 10 bases. Looked up from germline, CDR1 is SGHDN and CDR2 is FVKESK. The CDR3 loop spans 15 amino acids. Trimming removed 4 bases from V and 6 bases from J; junction bases left unmatched: 7. The CDR3 loop is CASSPSGSHLDTQYF. The CDR3 region has the DNA TGTGCCAGCAGCCCTAGCGGGAGTCACCTTGATACGCAGTATTTT.

The chain is built from TRBV7-2 and TRBJ2-1; TRBD2 matches 8 bases. V lost 1 base, J lost 4 bases, and 12 bases stayed unmatched. This CDR3 is 18 amino acids long. CDR1 and CDR2 (germline): SGHTA, FQGNSA. The DNA for the CDR3 is TGTGCCAGCAGCTTAGGAGTTGGGCGGGGGGAACAGTACAATGAGCAGTTCTTC. This sequence encodes CASSLGVGRGEQYNEQFF.

As regards this clonotype: Just one base apart from a much larger clone, this may be a read error. CDR3 DNA: TGCGCCACCAGCCAAGATCTGTCAGGGAATCAGCCCCAGCATTTT. It yields the protein CATSQDLSGNQPQHF. J is TRBJ1-5 and V is TRBV4-3; possibly TRBD1 for D (5 bases). Germline CDR1 reads LGHNA; CDR2 reads YSLEER. CDR3 length: 15 amino acids.

With regard to this clonotype: A much larger clonotype is one base distant, so this may be a read error. The gene calls are TRBV29-1 and TRBJ1-1; the D is unclear. Germline CDR1 reads SQVTM; CDR2 reads ANQGSEA. The CDR3 is 13 residues long. Trimming cost V 1 base and J 3 bases, with 9 bases left between them. CDR3 protein: CSVEVGLDTEAFF. DNA of the CDR3: TGCAGCGTTGAAGTAGGATTGGACACTGAAGCTTTCTTT.

This clonotype was recorded at least ten times. The genes are TRBV6-5 and TRBJ1-1; TRBD1 matches 7 bases. Trimming took 6 bases from V and 2 from J; bases not matched to a gene: 6. This CDR3 contains 14 residues. Germline CDR1 reads MNHEY; CDR2 reads SVGAGI. For the CDR3, the DNA is TGTGCCAGCAGACTGGGACAGAGTAACACTGAAGCTTTCTTT. This translates into CASRLGQSNTEAFF.

V and J are TRBV27 and TRBJ2-1; 10 bases agree with TRBD2. The CDR3 has 15 amino acids. The junction had 3 bases not matched to a gene; V was cut back by 2 bases and J by 5 bases. Per germline, CDR1 MNHEY and CDR2 SMNVEV (reference sequence). In DNA form, the CDR3 reads TGTGCCAGCAGTTTAAGGACTAGCGGTAACAATGAGCAGTTCTTC. Its protein is CASSLRTSGNNEQFF.

A remark on this clonotype: Given a much more abundant clone one base away, this may be a read error. The chain uses TRBV29-1 and TRBJ2-5; D unclear. Germline CDR1 is SQVTM and CDR2 is ANQGSEA. The CDR3 consists of 15 residues. CDR3 loop: CSVEDPSHPKEPQYF. The CDR3 nucleotides read TGCAGCGTTGAAGATCCGTCACACCCCAAAGAGCCCCAGTACTTC.

This clonotype was picked up a small number of times. The genes are TRBV4-3 and TRBJ2-7, with D uncertain. Germline-derived CDR1 and CDR2 are LGHNA and YSLEER. The CDR3 length is 13 residues. V shed 1 base and J shed 5 bases, with 9 bases lying between them. The CDR3 protein is CASSQVGHNEQYF. CDR3 nucleotide sequence: TGCGCCAGCAGCCAAGTTGGGCACAACGAGCAGTACTTC.

This clonotype turned up a few times. The chain recombines TRBV5-6 with TRBJ1-1; D unclear. Trimming cost V 0 bases and J 0 bases, with 6 bases left between them. From germline, CDR1 is SGHDT and CDR2 YYEEEE. This CDR3 is built from 14 residues. The CDR3 DNA sequence: TGTGCCAGCAGCTTGGTTCAGGTGAACACTGAAGCTTTCTTT. It specifies CASSLVQVNTEAFF.

A few counts support this clonotype. V is TRBV19 and J is TRBJ2-7, with D perhaps TRBD2 (5 bases). Germline values: CDR1 LNHDA, CDR2 SQIVND (reference sequence). This CDR3 comprises 11 residues. The germline V and J ends were trimmed by 3 bases and 7 bases, with 7 bases remaining between them. CDR3 amino acids: CASSIGEEQYF. Here the CDR3 DNA reads TGTGCCAGTAGTATCGGGGAAGAGCAGTACTTC.

The rearrangement uses TRBV19 and TRBJ1-5; D gene ambiguous. Germline CDR1 and CDR2: LNHDA and SQIVND (reference sequence). The length of the CDR3 is 17 residues. The ends were cut back, 2 bases at V and 5 bases at J, with 19 bases in the middle. In nucleotides, the CDR3 is TGTGCCAGTAGTATAAGTTCTTCCGGATTCGGGGATCAGCCCCAGCATTTT. As protein: CASSISSSGFGDQPQHF.

V is TRBV7-9 and J is TRBJ1-1, with D unresolved. The CDR3 covers 15 residues. V lost 5 bases and J lost 0, with 13 bases in between. Germline-derived CDR1 and CDR2 are SEHNR and FQNEAQ (reference sequence). This CDR3 reads CASSLVSLMNTEAFF. The CDR3 nucleotides are TGTGCCAGCAGCCTCGTTTCCCTGATGAACACTGAAGCTTTCTTT.

The chain recombines TRBV19 with TRBJ1-3; D gene unclear. Trimming left V 7 bases short and J 8 bases short, with 9 bases between. Germline CDR1 LNHDA, CDR2 SQIVND (reference sequence). The CDR3 extends over 11 amino acids. CDR3 sequence reads: CASTASDTIYF. The CDR3 region has the DNA TGTGCCAGTACGGCATCCGACACCATATATTTT.

In the case of this clonotype: Given a much more abundant clone one base away, this may be a read error. The rearrangement links TRBV14 to TRBJ2-3; TRBD1 matches at 10 bases. Germline CDR1 SGHDN, CDR2 FVKESK. The CDR3 sequence is 16 residues long. Here the CDR3 DNA reads TGTGCCGGCAGCCAAGCATGGACAGGGGGGACAGATACGCAGTATTTT. It is translated as CAGSQAWTGGTDTQYF.

This clonotype was detected once. A clone one base away is much larger, so this may be a read error. The chain combines TRBV20-1 with TRBJ2-7, with D perhaps matching TRBD2 (5 bases). The ends were cut back, 0 bases at V and 6 bases at J, with 12 bases in the middle. The CDR3 has 13 amino acids. Germline CDR1 and CDR2: DFQATT and SNEGSKA (reference sequence). The CDR3 sequence: CSAREGLAFEQYF. CDR3 DNA: TGCAGTGCTAGAGAGGGTCTAGCTTTCGAGCAGTACTTC.

This clonotype was seen a handful of times. The chain joins TRBV30 to TRBJ2-5; D unresolved. The germline V and J ends were trimmed by 0 bases and 2 bases, with 10 bases remaining between them. The germline gives CDR1 GTSNPN, CDR2 SVGIG (reference sequence). This CDR3 is built from 14 residues. The CDR3 DNA reads TGTGCCTGGAGTGTAATTGTACGACAAGAGACCCAGTACTTC. Protein sequence: CAWSVIVRQETQYF.

This chain links TRBV7-6 with TRBJ2-5; 12 positions match TRBD2. The V gene's germline CDR1 is SGHVS and CDR2 FNYEAQ. This CDR3 contains 15 residues. Germline trimming cut 6 bases from V and 3 bases from J; bases unmatched to any gene: 5. The CDR3 protein is CASRKTSGSEETQYF. The CDR3 DNA sequence: TGTGCCAGCAGGAAGACTAGCGGGAGTGAAGAGACCCAGTACTTC.

This clonotype was seen only a few times. J is TRBJ1-5 and V is TRBV19; perhaps TRBD1 as D (5 bases). V lost 4 bases to trimming and J lost 3 bases, with 13 bases between them. CDR3 length equals 15 residues. Germline lookup yields CDR1 LNHDA and CDR2 SQIVND (reference sequence). The CDR3 bases are TGTGCCAGTAGTACCGCGGCAGGGCCCAATCAGCCCCAGCATTTT. It yields the protein CASSTAAGPNQPQHF.

Points on this clonotype: An end of the junction does not agree with germline; a read error may underlie this. The V call is TRBV7-2, the J call TRBJ2-7; unclear D gene. Germline CDR1 and CDR2: SGHTA and FQGNSA. This CDR3 comprises 12 residues. CDR3 residues: CASSLEPYGQYF. CDR3 coding DNA: TGTGCCAGCAGCTTAGAGCCCTACGGGCAGTACTTC.

This clonotype was seen a handful of times. This sequence joins TRBV3-1 and TRBJ1-3; 7 bases match TRBD1. CDR1 and CDR2 (germline): LGHDT, YNNKEL (reference sequence). The CDR3 extends over 18 amino acids. V lost 2 bases, J lost 9 bases, and 19 bases stayed unmatched. CDR3 DNA sequence: TGTGCCAGCAGCCAACTACACTCCGGACAGGACCCTAGGGTCACCATATATTTT. Amino acids: CASSQLHSGQDPRVTIYF. The full variable domain, its missing parts supplied by reference TRBV3-1 and TRBJ1-3, is DTAVSQTPKYLVTQMGNDKSIKCEQNLGHDTMYWYKQDSKKFLKIMFSYNNKELIINETVPNRFSPKSPDKAHLNLHINSLELGDSAVYFCASSQLHSGQDPRVTIYFGEGSWLTVV.